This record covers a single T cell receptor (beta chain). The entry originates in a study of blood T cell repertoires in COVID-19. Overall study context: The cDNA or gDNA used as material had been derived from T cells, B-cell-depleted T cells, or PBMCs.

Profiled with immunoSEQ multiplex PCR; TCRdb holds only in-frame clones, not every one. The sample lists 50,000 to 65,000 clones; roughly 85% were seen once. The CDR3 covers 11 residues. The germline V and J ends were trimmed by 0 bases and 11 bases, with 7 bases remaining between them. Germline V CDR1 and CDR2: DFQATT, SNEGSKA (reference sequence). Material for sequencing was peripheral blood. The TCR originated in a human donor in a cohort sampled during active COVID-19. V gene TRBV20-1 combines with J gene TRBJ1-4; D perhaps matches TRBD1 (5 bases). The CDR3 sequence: CSARDKGKLFF. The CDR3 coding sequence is TGCAGTGCTAGAGATAAGGGGAAACTGTTTTTT.